Sequencing of this T cell receptor beta chain was carried out in a study of blood T cell repertoires in COVID-19. CDR1 is KGHSH and CDR2 is LQKENI in the germline V gene. The CDR3 is made up of 16 amino acids. With V trimmed by 0 bases and J by 10 bases, 9 bases remained unmatched. Sequenced by immunoSEQ multiplex PCR; TCRdb stores in-frame clones only, minus some. This sample has about 130,000 clones, with roughly 83% found just once. The receptor's source is a woman aged 80 or older with acute or convalescent COVID-19. The sequencing input was peripheral blood. The rearrangement uses TRBV18 and TRBJ1-4, with 9 bases identical to TRBD1. For the CDR3, the DNA is TGTGCCAGCTCACCACCGTCGGGACAGGGAATCGGAAAACTGTTTTTT. Its protein product is CASSPPSGQGIGKLFF.